This T cell receptor (beta chain) appears in the sequencing data of a study of T cells in Graves' hyperthyroidism and ophthalmopathy. Study details: Once the initial diagnosis was made, peripheral blood was obtained before any treatment.

The CDR3 length is 14 residues. With 3 bases clipped from V and 5 bases from J, the junction kept 5 bases outside the gene matches. Germline-derived CDR1 and CDR2 are SGHAT and FQNNGV. The patients, who ranged from 18 to 65 in age, presented with newly diagnosed hyperthyroidism lasting under 2 months. The study's findings and limits: Through a model of 13 V-J features, ophthalmopathy was separated from stable hyperthyroidism. In the blood, most expanded thyroid clonotypes above 0.001 appeared as well.

As to this clonotype: Its antigen remains unidentified.

Using RNA transcripts as the source, TCR beta CDR3 regions were amplified. TCR CDR3 underwent first-round RT-PCR with the HTBI primer set. TCRdb reanalysed the multiplex PCR reads using MiXCR and keeps one entry per CDR3 protein. This table has 350,000 or so distinct CDR3 sequences, around a fifth appearing once. Material: blood. The TCR sequence derives from a woman between 45 and 65 years old with Graves' hyperthyroidism. The V and J genes are TRBV11-2 and TRBJ1-2, with 8 bases matching TRBD1. The CDR3 coding sequence is TGTGCCAGCAGCTTTCTAGACAGGGGTTATGGCTACACCTTC. It yields the protein CASSFLDRGYGYTF.